Shown below are 31 T cell receptor beta chains from a single sample sequenced in a study of blood T cell repertoires in COVID-19 (dated by TCRdb to the early 2020s). The library was prepared using the immunoSEQ multiplex PCR assay. TCRdb stores this immuneACCESS table with in-frame sequences only. Part of the clones is absent; in the studies checked, under half of the shortfall reflects unresolved V genes, and no reason is known for the rest. The sample has about 75,000 clones on record, 90% of them singletons. The ten largest clones capture about 2.5% of the sample. Sequencing was performed on peripheral blood. Receptors originate from a human donor in a cohort sampled during active COVID-19.

The CDR3 reads CASSSRDRKTYEQYF. The CDR3 bases are TGTGCCAGCAGCTCCAGGGACAGAAAGACATACGAGCAGTACTTC. The chain couples TRBV7-9 to TRBJ2-7, with 7 bases aligning to TRBD1. This CDR3 is 15 amino acids long. Germline V gene lookup returns CDR1 SEHNR and CDR2 FQNEAQ (reference sequence). Trimming cost V 4 bases and J 4 bases; bases outside gene matches: 10.

The chain is built from TRBV27 and TRBJ2-3, with TRBD2 matching over 14 bases. Germline CDR1 is MNHEY and CDR2 is SMNVEV (reference sequence). CDR3 length equals 19 residues. V gave up 7 bases and J gave up 1 base; unmatched junction bases: 13. The CDR3 sequence: CASTLSGTSGSWRTDTQYF. CDR3 in DNA: TGTGCCAGCACCCTGTCCGGGACTAGCGGGAGTTGGCGCACAGATACGCAGTATTTT.

The genes are TRBV5-1 and TRBJ1-2; D is unresolved. Germline V lookup: CDR1 SGHRS, CDR2 YFSETQ. The V and J ends lost 1 base and 4 bases respectively, with 14 bases between them. The CDR3 has 15 amino acids. The CDR3 is CASSLSPDEVYGYTF. As DNA, the CDR3 is TGCGCCAGCAGCTTGTCTCCGGATGAGGTCTATGGCTACACCTTC.

J is TRBJ2-3 and V is TRBV7-2, with 13 bases aligning to TRBD2. Unmatched junction bases numbered 10, after V lost 4 bases and J lost 0 bases. The CDR3 consists of 19 residues. CDR1 SGHTA and CDR2 FQGNSA come from the germline V gene. The CDR3 protein is CASSSTGLAGVRSTDTQYF. The CDR3 DNA sequence: TGTGCCAGCAGCTCCACCGGACTAGCGGGAGTACGAAGCACAGATACGCAGTATTTT.

The chain employs TRBV7-2 and TRBJ2-5, with D possibly matching TRBD1 (6 bases). Per the germline V gene, CDR1 is SGHTA and CDR2 is FQGNSA. The ends were cut back, 3 bases at V and 4 bases at J, with 12 bases in the middle. The length of the CDR3 is 14 residues. The CDR3 is CASSLGRGTETQYF. CDR3 nucleotides: TGTGCCAGCAGCTTGGGCAGGGGCACAGAGACCCAGTACTTC. Supplemented by reference TRBV7-2 and TRBJ2-5, the full variable domain reads GAGVSQSPSNKVTEKGKDVELRCDPISGHTALYWYRQSLGQGLEFLIYFQGNSAPDKSGLPSDRFSAERTGGSVSTLTIQRTQQEDSAVYLCASSLGRGTETQYFGPGTRLLVL.

The chain recombines TRBV18 with TRBJ1-6; 9 bases align to TRBD1. With V trimmed by 6 bases and J by 7 bases, 4 bases remained unmatched. The CDR3 contains 14 residues. CDR1 KGHSH and CDR2 LQKENI come from the germline V gene. This chain's CDR3 is CASSRDRVNSPLHF. The CDR3 bases are TGTGCCAGCTCCCGGGACAGGGTCAATTCACCCCTCCACTTT. The full variable domain, in which reference TRBV18 and TRBJ1-6 provide the parts outside the CDR3, is NAGVMQNPRHLVRRRGQEARLRCSPMKGHSHVYWYRQLPEEGLKFMVYLQKENIIDESGMPKERFSAEFPKEGPSILRIQQVVRGDSAAYFCASSRDRVNSPLHFGNGTRLTVT.

The chain combines TRBV3-1 (or the pseudogene TRBV3-2) with TRBJ2-1, with 10 nucleotides matching TRBD2. The length of the CDR3 is 18 residues. V lost 0 bases to trimming and J lost 3 bases; unmatched junction nucleotides: 8. Germline CDR1 LGHDT, CDR2 YNNKEL (reference sequence). CDR3 protein: CASSQDSGLAAYYNEQFF. In nucleotides, the CDR3 is TGTGCCAGCAGCCAAGATTCAGGACTAGCGGCGTACTACAATGAGCAGTTCTTC.

The CDR3: CASRYTGTPSYEQYF. In DNA, the CDR3 is TGTGCCAGCAGATACACCGGGACACCATCCTACGAGCAGTACTTC. V is TRBV6-2 or TRBV6-3 and J is TRBJ2-7; D may be TRBD1 (6 bases). The germline CDR1 and CDR2 sequences are MNHEY and SVGEGT. V lost 6 bases to trimming and J lost 1 base, with 16 bases between them. This CDR3 contains 15 residues.

CDR3 coding DNA: TGTGCCAGCAGTTTATCCGGGACAGGATCCTACAATGAGCAGTTCTTC. Amino acids: CASSLSGTGSYNEQFF. The chain uses TRBV28 and TRBJ2-1; 8 bases are a match to TRBD1. Germline values: CDR1 MDHEN, CDR2 SYDVKM. The length of the CDR3 is 16 residues. J lost 1 base, V lost 1 base, and 3 bases had no gene match.

V and J are TRBV4-2 and TRBJ2-7; 10 nucleotides agree with TRBD1. Germline assignment: CDR1 LGHNA and CDR2 YNFKEQ. The CDR3 is 14 amino acids. V was pared by 1 base and J by 5 bases, with 2 bases of the junction left unmatched. The CDR3: CASSQAGTGDEQYF. In nucleotides, the CDR3 is TGTGCCAGCAGCCAAGCCGGGACAGGGGACGAGCAGTACTTC.

The chain recombines TRBV4-2 with TRBJ2-7; unclear D gene. Germline assignment: CDR1 LGHNA and CDR2 YNFKEQ. Trimming removed 0 bases at V and 3 bases at J, with 12 bases between. The CDR3 runs to 15 residues. The CDR3 is CASSQDEPPNYEQYF. Written as DNA, the CDR3 is TGTGCCAGCAGCCAAGATGAGCCCCCGAACTACGAGCAGTACTTC.

The J gene is TRBJ1-4, the V gene TRBV5-4; weak D call: TRBD1 (5 bases). The CDR3 length is 15 residues. Germline CDR1 and CDR2: SGHNT and YYREEE (reference sequence). The germline V and J ends were trimmed by 7 bases and 2 bases, with 15 bases remaining between them. The CDR3 protein is CASRRLGDTNEKLFF. The CDR3 bases are TGTGCCAGCCGTAGACTAGGGGATACTAATGAAAAACTGTTTTTT.

The chain is built from TRBV7-2 and TRBJ1-3; D gene unclear. The ends were cut back, 2 bases at V and 3 bases at J, with 11 bases in the middle. In germline, CDR1 is SGHTA, CDR2 FQGNSA. The CDR3 is 15 residues long. CDR3 loop: CASSLWAGGGNTIYF. The CDR3 coding sequence is TGTGCCAGCAGCTTATGGGCAGGAGGTGGAAACACCATATATTTT.

This chain connects TRBV19 to TRBJ1-5; possibly TRBD1 for D (6 bases). The germline V gene has CDR1 LNHDA and CDR2 SQIVND (reference sequence). The CDR3 contains 16 residues. Trimming removed 4 bases at V and 0 bases at J, with 13 bases between. The CDR3 loop reads CASSTRRDNSNQPQHF. The CDR3 nucleotides are TGTGCCAGTAGTACGCGCCGGGACAATAGCAATCAGCCCCAGCATTTT. Supplemented by reference TRBV19 and TRBJ1-5, the full variable domain reads DGGITQSPKYLFRKEGQNVTLSCEQNLNHDAMYWYRQDPGQGLRLIYYSQIVNDFQKGDIAEGYSVSREKKESFPLTVTSAQKNPTAFYLCASSTRRDNSNQPQHFGDGTRLSIL.

This sequence joins TRBV18 and TRBJ2-7; 8 bases match TRBD1. The CDR3 has 14 amino acids. Trimming cost V 4 bases and J 5 bases; bases outside gene matches: 7. The germline V gene has CDR1 KGHSH and CDR2 LQKENI. CDR3 coding DNA: TGTGCCAGCTCACTCGTCCAGGGGGCCAACGAGCAGTACTTC. Translation: CASSLVQGANEQYF.

This chain uses TRBV19 with TRBJ2-1; unclear D gene. CDR1 LNHDA and CDR2 SQIVND come from the germline V gene (reference sequence). The CDR3 spans 14 residues. Trimming took 3 bases from V and 3 from J, leaving 9 bases between them. As DNA, the CDR3 is TGTGCCAGTAGTATTCCGTCCGGCTACAATGAGCAGTTCTTC. It encodes CASSIPSGYNEQFF. The whole variable domain, remainder taken from reference TRBV19 and TRBJ2-1, is DGGITQSPKYLFRKEGQNVTLSCEQNLNHDAMYWYRQDPGQGLRLIYYSQIVNDFQKGDIAEGYSVSREKKESFPLTVTSAQKNPTAFYLCASSIPSGYNEQFFGPGTRLTVL.

V is TRBV5-6 and J is TRBJ2-5; D might be TRBD2 (6 bases). The CDR3 is made up of 16 amino acids. Germline V gene data show CDR1 as SGHDT and CDR2 as YYEEEE. Deletions cut 4 bases from V and 2 bases from J, with 18 bases between. The CDR3 nucleotides read TGTGCCAGCAGCACTGTTGGCGTGGAGGGTCAAGAGACCCAGTACTTC. Translated, it gives CASSTVGVEGQETQYF.

The genes are TRBV2 and TRBJ1-5, with unresolved D. The CDR3 is 13 amino acids. V gave up 6 bases and J gave up 4 bases, with 10 bases separating them. Germline V gene sequence: CDR1 SNHLY, CDR2 FYNNEI. The CDR3 DNA follows: TGTGCCAGCAGGATGGGCGGGAATCAGCCCCAGCATTTT. It yields the protein CASRMGGNQPQHF. Based on the CDR3 plus reference TRBV2 and TRBJ1-5, the full variable domain is EPEVTQTPSHQVTQMGQEVILRCVPISNHLYFYWYRQILGQKVEFLVSFYNNEISEKSEIFDDQFSVERPDGSNFTLKIRSTKLEDSAMYFCASRMGGNQPQHFGDGTRLSIL.

The chain carries TRBV7-2 and TRBJ1-2, with D possibly TRBD1 on 5 matching bases. Trimming removed 2 bases from V and 7 bases from J, with 8 bases in between. CDR1 is SGHTA and CDR2 is FQGNSA in the germline V gene. The CDR3 contains 12 residues. DNA for the CDR3: TGTGCCAGCAGCTTATCCAGGGCTGGCTACACCTTC. Amino acids: CASSLSRAGYTF.

V gene TRBV5-1 combines with J gene TRBJ1-4; tentative D call: TRBD1 (5 bases). The germline V and J ends were trimmed by 4 bases and 2 bases, with 9 bases remaining between them. The CDR3 runs 14 residues. The germline gives CDR1 SGHRS, CDR2 YFSETQ. For the CDR3, the DNA is TGCGCCAGCAGCCCAGGGTGGACTAATGAAAAACTGTTTTTT. Amino acid sequence: CASSPGWTNEKLFF.

The chain couples TRBV25-1 to TRBJ2-7; D is perhaps TRBD1 (6 bases). With 7 bases removed from V and 5 bases from J, the gap between germline ends came to 12 bases. The CDR3 sequence is 12 residues long. Germline values: CDR1 MGHDK, CDR2 SYGVNS. Written as DNA, the CDR3 is TGTGCCAGCAACCAGGGGTCAGACGAGCAGTACTTC. This encodes CASNQGSDEQYF.

The chain joins TRBV19 to TRBJ1-1; the D gene is possibly TRBD1 (5 bases). The CDR3 covers 13 residues. Trimming removed 11 bases at V and 5 bases at J, with 18 bases between. Germline CDR1 reads LNHDA; CDR2 reads SQIVND (reference sequence). The CDR3 nucleotides read TGTGCCTGCGCGGGGGGGAGTGGAACTGAAGCTTTCTTT. The encoded protein is CACAGGSGTEAFF.

The chain recombines TRBV6-2 or TRBV6-3 with TRBJ2-1, with a weak D call TRBD2 (5 bases). The length of the CDR3 is 16 residues. V was clipped by 6 bases and J by 0 bases, with 15 bases between them. Germline V gene data show CDR1 as MNHEY and CDR2 as SVGEGT. This chain's CDR3 is CASSQLVGSSYNEQFF. The DNA for the CDR3 is TGTGCCAGCAGCCAGCTCGTTGGGAGCTCCTACAATGAGCAGTTCTTC.

This rearrangement joins TRBV11-2 to TRBJ2-2; D is uncertain. The V end lost 5 bases, the J end lost 7 bases, and 11 bases lay between the germline ends. The CDR3 consists of 13 residues. Per the germline V gene, CDR1 is SGHAT and CDR2 is FQNNGV. The CDR3 nucleotides read TGTGCCAGCAGCACCGATCGAGGCGGGGAGCTGTTTTTT. Protein: CASSTDRGGELFF.

The chain is built from TRBV7-9 and TRBJ2-7; D perhaps matches TRBD1 (6 bases). Germline values: CDR1 SEHNR, CDR2 FQNEAQ (reference sequence). This CDR3 has 15 amino acids. V lost 5 bases and J 6 bases, leaving 20 bases between the germline ends. CDR3 amino acids: CASSPGGGVYGEQYF. The CDR3 bases are TGTGCCAGCAGCCCTGGTGGGGGCGTGTATGGCGAGCAGTACTTC.

V gene TRBV9 combines with J gene TRBJ1-2; maybe TRBD1 (5 bases). Trimming shortened V by 0 bases and J by 8 bases, and 17 bases separated the two germline ends. CDR1 is SGDLS and CDR2 is YYNGEE in the germline V gene. CDR3 length: 15 amino acids. The CDR3 here is CASSVDMAGLQGYTF. As DNA, the CDR3 is TGTGCCAGCAGCGTAGATATGGCGGGACTCCAGGGCTACACCTTC.

The chain is built from TRBV29-1 and TRBJ2-7; 10 bases line up with TRBD1. CDR3 length: 14 residues. V lost 3 bases to trimming and J lost 6 bases; unmatched junction nucleotides: 8. CDR1 and CDR2 from the germline V gene are SQVTM and ANQGSEA. Here the CDR3 reads CSVESETGGGEQYF. CDR3 nucleotides: TGCAGCGTTGAGAGCGAGACAGGGGGCGGCGAGCAGTACTTC.

This rearrangement joins TRBV6-1 to TRBJ2-7; TRBD2 aligns across 10 bases. The CDR3 runs 15 residues. The V segment lost 1 base and the J segment 4 bases; nucleotides outside the gene matches: 4. Germline CDR1 reads MNHNS; CDR2 reads SASEGT. This chain's CDR3 is CASSEGASGRYEQYF. The DNA of the CDR3 is TGTGCCAGCAGTGAAGGGGCTAGCGGGAGATACGAGCAGTACTTC.

In its sample, this clone was seen a few times. The V call is TRBV2, the J call TRBJ1-3; 7 bases fit TRBD1. The V segment lost 4 bases and the J segment 0 bases; nucleotides outside the gene matches: 6. Germline values: CDR1 SNHLY, CDR2 FYNNEI. The CDR3 totals 16 residues. The CDR3 DNA is TGTGCCAGCAGTGTTAAGGGGGCTTCCTCTGGAAACACCATATATTTT. Translating it yields CASSVKGASSGNTIYF.

This chain links TRBV4-3 with TRBJ2-5; 7 bases are a match to TRBD2. Unmatched junction bases numbered 11, after V lost 4 bases and J lost 0 bases. CDR1 and CDR2 (germline): LGHNA, YSLEER. CDR3 length: 17 residues. The CDR3 reads CASSPSGGGEYQETQYF. DNA of the CDR3: TGCGCCAGCAGCCCCTCGGGGGGAGGGGAGTACCAAGAGACCCAGTACTTC.

The rearrangement uses TRBV6-1 and TRBJ1-3; D gene uncertain. V was trimmed by 0 bases and J by 1 base, leaving 19 bases between them. Germline V gene data show CDR1 as MNHNS and CDR2 as SASEGT. The CDR3 runs to 19 residues. CDR3 residues: CASSEARISVSFSGNTIYF. The CDR3 bases are TGTGCCAGCAGTGAAGCGCGGATATCTGTGTCCTTTTCTGGAAACACCATATATTTT.